The rows below give T cell receptor beta chains drawn from one sample of a study of shared clonotypes between healthy human individuals. The data were produced by immunoSEQ multiplex PCR, yet TCRdb's version contains in-frame clones alone and is incomplete. The data contain some 2.1 million clones, approximately 92% of them singletons. Specimen: naive CD8+ T cells from PBMCs. These TCRs come from a young man in good health. Some clones in this sample may be carry-over from other donors' samples. Each CDR3 is given with its conserved first and last residue. D genes are given only for firm matches. A row's size may be missing; if present it is once, few, many or a size class.

v_gene	j_gene	d_gene	abundance	CDR3nt	CDR3aa
TRBV27	TRBJ1-2	-	-	TGTGCCAGCAGCAACCGACAAAGGCTGGCTGGCTACACCTTC	CASSNRQRLAGYTF
TRBV18	TRBJ2-1	-	-	TGTGCCAGCTCCCCGGGACTTTTTGATGAGCAGTTCTTC	CASSPGLFDEQFF
TRBV28	TRBJ1-3	-	-	TGTGCCAGCAGTTTGCCCTTTCGGGGGGCGATCCGAAACACCATATATTTT	CASSLPFRGAIRNTIYF
TRBV29-1	TRBJ2-3	-	-	TGCAGTTCGAGGGACAGCACAGATACGCAGTATTTT	CSSRDSTDTQYF
TRBV19	TRBJ2-7	-	-	TGTGCCAGTAGTCTCACCGCGGGTAGGGAGCAGTACTTC	CASSLTAGREQYF
TRBV9	TRBJ2-5	TRBD2	-	TGTGCCAGCAGCGTAGCTGTTAGCGGGAGCGGTGAGACCCAGTACTTC	CASSVAVSGSGETQYF
TRBV6-5	TRBJ2-1	TRBD1	-	TGTGCCAGCAGAAACTCCGGGACAGTCTACAATGAGCAGTTCTTC	CASRNSGTVYNEQFF
TRBV7-9	TRBJ2-5	-	-	TGTGCCAGCAGCTTAGGCCCAGGACTACTCCAAGAGACCCAGTACTTC	CASSLGPGLLQETQYF
TRBV11-2	TRBJ2-7	-	-	TGTGCCAGCAGCTTAGGTGCAGGGAACTCCTACGAGCAGTACTTC	CASSLGAGNSYEQYF
TRBV28	TRBJ2-7	TRBD1	-	TGTGCCAGCAGCGGGACAGAGTTAACCGAGCAGTACTTC	CASSGTELTEQYF
TRBV5-4	TRBJ2-7	TRBD1	-	TGTGCCAGCAGCGTACTACAGGGGTCCCACGAGCAGTACTTC	CASSVLQGSHEQYF
TRBV7-9	TRBJ2-5	-	-	TGTGCCAGCAGCTTAGACCCCAGGGCACGGGAGACCCAGTACTTC	CASSLDPRARETQYF
TRBV19	TRBJ1-1	-	-	TGTGCCAGTACCCTCCCCACGCAGGGGCGAAACACTGAAGCTTTCTTT	CASTLPTQGRNTEAFF
TRBV27	TRBJ1-2	TRBD1	-	TGTGCCAGCAGCCCCGGGACAGCACCTTGGGGCTACACCTTC	CASSPGTAPWGYTF
TRBV7-6	TRBJ1-1	TRBD1	-	TGTGCCAGCAGCTTAACAGGGGAGGTAGGCACTGAAGCTTTCTTT	CASSLTGEVGTEAFF
TRBV9	TRBJ1-1	-	few	TGTGCCAGCAGTGCCGGGACGGAACTGCGGAACACTGAAGCTTTCTTT	CASSAGTELRNTEAFF
TRBV27	TRBJ2-4	-	-	TGTGCCAGCAGAAAAGACAGAGCCAAAAACATTCAGTACTTC	CASRKDRAKNIQYF
TRBV4-1	TRBJ2-1	-	-	TGCGCCAGCAGCCAAGACAGTGACGGGAGTGCCTACAATGAGCAGTTCTTC	CASSQDSDGSAYNEQFF
TRBV28	TRBJ1-1	TRBD1	-	TGTGCCAGCAGTTACACAGGACAGGGGGCTTTACTTGGGGTGGGCACTGAAGCTTTCTTT	CASSYTGQGALLGVGTEAFF
TRBV2	TRBJ1-2	TRBD1	-	TGTGCCAGCAGTGCTAGGGGGCTAGGGAACTATGGCTACACCTTC	CASSARGLGNYGYTF
TRBV11-2	TRBJ1-4	-	-	TGTGCCAGCAGCCGTTACCGGGACCCTCGTATTGAAAAACTGTTTTTT	CASSRYRDPRIEKLFF
TRBV5-5	TRBJ1-1	TRBD1	-	TGTGCCAGCGGGACAGGGACGTACTCCGAAGCTTTCTTT	CASGTGTYSEAFF
TRBV7-9	TRBJ2-1	-	-	TGTGCCAGCAGCTTCGGGACTGGGGGTTACAATGAGCAGTTCTTC	CASSFGTGGYNEQFF
TRBV15	TRBJ2-7	TRBD2	-	TGTGCCACCAGCAGAGATGCAACTAGCGGTAGGTACGAGCAGTACTTC	CATSRDATSGRYEQYF
TRBV4-1	TRBJ1-1	-	-	TGCGCCAGCAGCCAAGATGCTGAAGCTTTCTTT	CASSQDAEAFF
TRBV9	TRBJ1-5	-	-	TGTGCCAGCAGCGTAGACAGAGATCAGCCCCAGCATTTT	CASSVDRDQPQHF
TRBV28	TRBJ2-7	-	once	TGTGCCGGCGCGTTTCGGAATCTAAGAGAGCAGTACTTC	CAGAFRNLREQYF